Each of the 24 T cell receptor beta chains below was sequenced from the same sample in a study of CD8+CD57+ T cells in acquired aplastic anemia. TCR beta VDJ and CDR3 profiling used genomic DNA as template. Via MiXCR, TCRdb re-called the reads, giving one row per CDR3 protein. The profile covers 130,000 or so distinct CDR3 sequences, with roughly 40% appearing a single time and more than 7% taken by the ten largest. Sequencing used sorted CD4+, CD8+, or CD8+CD57+ T cells (not recorded which) from PBMCs. These receptors originate from a human donor in good health, serving as a control.

Only a few counts were recorded for this clonotype. V and J are TRBV5-1 and TRBJ2-2; no clear D gene. This CDR3 spans 15 amino acids. Per germline, CDR1 SGHRS and CDR2 YFSETQ. V lost 0 bases, J lost 4 bases, and 10 bases lay in between. This CDR3 is CASSLVFLSTGELFF. The CDR3 DNA is TGCGCCAGCAGCTTGGTTTTTCTGAGCACCGGGGAGCTGTTTTTT.

In this sample, this clonotype turned up many times. V gene TRBV24-1 combines with J gene TRBJ2-3; 15 bases are shared with TRBD2. V dropped 4 bases and J dropped 0; count of bases not matched to a gene: 4. CDR1 and CDR2 (germline): KGHDR, SFDVKD. The CDR3 has 18 amino acids. Here the CDR3 DNA reads TGTGCCACCAGTGAACGGACTAGCGGGAGGGCTAGCACAGATACGCAGTATTTT. Residues: CATSERTSGRASTDTQYF.

V is TRBV30 and J is TRBJ1-4; 11 bases map to TRBD1. This CDR3 has 17 amino acids. Germline V lookup: CDR1 GTSNPN, CDR2 SVGIG (reference sequence). V lost 6 bases and J lost 10; bases outside the gene matches: 19. The DNA for the CDR3 is TGTGCCTGCAAACCCTGGACAGGGGGCTTACGAGAGGCAAAACTGTTTTTT. This gives the protein CACKPWTGGLREAKLFF.

This clonotype was seen many times. The CDR3 DNA reads TGCGCCAGCAGCATCGACAGGGCGGAGGCTGGCTACACCTTC. Protein product: CASSIDRAEAGYTF. The chain joins TRBV5-1 to TRBJ1-2; 7 bases align to TRBD1. The CDR3 runs to 14 residues. Losses at the gene ends were 4 bases for V and 7 bases for J; bases not matched to a gene: 10. The germline gives CDR1 SGHRS, CDR2 YFSETQ.

The gene calls are TRBV9 and TRBJ2-5; 9 bases are shared with TRBD2. Germline V gives CDR1 SGDLS, CDR2 YYNGEE. Trimming at V came to 4 bases and at J to 5 bases, leaving 12 bases not matched to a gene. CDR3 length: 16 residues. The DNA of the CDR3 is TGTGCCAGCAGCCCTCTCGGGACTAGCTTCCAGGAGACCCAGTACTTC. Translating it yields CASSPLGTSFQETQYF. Variable domain in full (rest from reference TRBV9 and TRBJ2-5): DSGVTQTPKHLITATGQRVTLRCSPRSGDLSVYWYQQSLDQGLQFLIQYYNGEERAKGNILERFSAQQFPDLHSELNLSSLELGDSALYFCASSPLGTSFQETQYFGPGTRLLVL.

This clonotype has ten or more counts. The rearrangement links TRBV11-2 to TRBJ1-2; the match to TRBD1 covers 7 bases. The germline CDR1 and CDR2 sequences are SGHAT and FQNNGV. This CDR3 contains 16 residues. Trimming cost V 4 bases and J 7 bases; bases outside gene matches: 15. The CDR3: CASSWDRVEIEGGYTF. CDR3 coding DNA: TGTGCCAGCAGCTGGGACAGAGTGGAGATAGAAGGTGGCTACACCTTC.

This sequence joins TRBV29-1 and TRBJ1-3; unclear D gene. This CDR3 region has 11 residues. The germline CDR1 and CDR2 sequences are SQVTM and ANQGSEA. V was pared by 8 bases and J by 0 bases, with 5 bases between. In DNA, the CDR3 is TGCAGCCCGGGCTCTGGAAACACCATATATTTT. Translation: CSPGSGNTIYF.

In its sample, this clonotype was seen many times. This chain links TRBV5-1 with TRBJ1-1; 11 nucleotides agree with TRBD1. The junction had 5 bases not matched to a gene; V was cut back by 4 bases and J by 3 bases. The CDR3 contains 15 residues. CDR1 and CDR2 from the germline V gene are SGHRS and YFSETQ. This CDR3 reads CASSSGQGADTEAFF. The CDR3 DNA follows: TGCGCCAGCAGCAGCGGACAGGGGGCGGACACTGAAGCTTTCTTT.

This clonotype has at least ten counts. The chain links TRBV7-8 to TRBJ2-7; D is possibly TRBD1 or TRBD2 (5 bases each). CDR1 and CDR2 from the germline V gene are SGHVS and FQNEAQ. The CDR3 runs to 14 residues. Deletions cut 1 base from V and 2 bases from J, with 9 bases between. CDR3 amino acids: CASSLGQGAYEQYF. The CDR3 DNA reads TGTGCCAGCAGCTTAGGGCAGGGAGCCTACGAGCAGTACTTC.

A note on this clonotype: A read error is possible here, since a much larger clone lies one base away. The chain carries TRBV2 and TRBJ2-1; D possibly corresponds to TRBD2 (5 bases). Germline CDR1 is SNHLY and CDR2 is FYNNEI. CDR3 length: 11 residues. V shed 10 bases and J shed 8 bases, with 12 bases lying between them. The CDR3 is CATRGGDEQFF. The DNA of the CDR3 is TGTGCCACACGGGGTGGGGATGAGCAGTTCTTC.

This chain connects TRBV13 to TRBJ2-7; weak D call: TRBD1 (6 bases). The germline V gene encodes CDR1 PRHDT and CDR2 FYEKMQ (reference sequence). The V end was cut by 3 bases, the J end by 4 bases, with 16 bases between. The CDR3 has 15 residues. As DNA, the CDR3 is TGTGCCAGCAGCTTGGGCCTTAACAGGGTGTACGAGCAGTACTTC. Translation: CASSLGLNRVYEQYF.

The V gene is TRBV6-1, the J gene TRBJ2-1; a weak D match, TRBD2 (5 bases). V gave up 5 bases and J gave up 9 bases, with 14 bases separating them. CDR1 is MNHNS, CDR2 SASEGT, per germline. The CDR3 is 13 residues long. CDR3 in DNA: TGTGCCAGCAGTTTAGCGCTTCGCGCTGAGCAGTTCTTC. It encodes CASSLALRAEQFF.

The V and J genes are TRBV15 and TRBJ1-3; D gene uncertain. The germline V gene has CDR1 LNHNV and CDR2 YYDKDF (reference sequence). This CDR3 contains 14 residues. V was shortened by 3 bases and J by 1 base, with 7 bases between the two germline ends. CDR3 DNA sequence: TGTGCCACCAGCAGCTTGGATTCTGGAAACACCATATATTTT. Translated, it gives CATSSLDSGNTIYF.

The chain couples TRBV15 to TRBJ2-7; 15 bases align to TRBD2. This CDR3 has 16 amino acids. In germline, CDR1 is LNHNV, CDR2 YYDKDF (reference sequence). J was trimmed by 3 bases and V by 3 bases; bases with no gene match: 3. This chain's CDR3 is CATSSAGLAGGYEQYF. DNA for the CDR3: TGTGCCACCAGCAGCGCGGGACTAGCGGGAGGCTACGAGCAGTACTTC.

There are many counts of this clonotype. The genes are TRBV9 and TRBJ1-1, with no clear D. Germline CDR1 SGDLS, CDR2 YYNGEE. V was shortened by 4 bases and J by 2 bases, with 15 bases between the two germline ends. The CDR3 totals 15 residues. This CDR3 is CASSPGGDTNTEAFF. The CDR3, as DNA: TGTGCCAGCAGCCCCGGCGGAGATACAAACACTGAAGCTTTCTTT.

V and J are TRBV7-4 and TRBJ2-1; D not resolved. From germline, CDR1 is SGHVT and CDR2 SQSDAQ. This CDR3 is built from 11 residues. Trimming pared 3 bases from V and 8 bases from J, leaving 5 bases between. The CDR3 reads CASSFRDEQFF. DNA for the CDR3: TGTGCCAGCAGCTTCCGTGATGAGCAGTTCTTC.

The chain carries TRBV20-1 and TRBJ2-1; 13 positions match TRBD2. The CDR3 runs to 18 residues. The J segment lost 8 bases and the V segment lost 6 bases, leaving 19 bases of the junction unmatched. Germline assignment: CDR1 DFQATT and CDR2 SNEGSKA (reference sequence). CDR3 sequence: CSAPSRGVGTSGNYEQFF. The CDR3 bases are TGCAGTGCACCTAGTAGGGGGGTCGGGACTAGCGGGAACTATGAGCAGTTCTTC.

This clonotype was detected many times. The CDR3 sequence: CASSFQPGQEDSPLHF. DNA for the CDR3: TGCGCCAGCAGCTTCCAACCGGGACAGGAGGATTCACCCCTCCACTTT. The chain joins TRBV4-1 to TRBJ1-6, with 8 nucleotides matching TRBD1. The CDR3 totals 16 residues. V lost 5 bases to trimming and J lost 8 bases; unmatched junction nucleotides: 11. CDR1 MGHRA and CDR2 YSYEKL come from the germline V gene.

The chain employs TRBV5-5 and TRBJ2-7; the match to TRBD2 covers 9 bases. The CDR3 contains 14 residues. V lost 4 bases and J lost 2; bases outside the gene matches: 4. Germline V lookup: CDR1 SGHKS, CDR2 YYEKEE (reference sequence). For the CDR3, the DNA is TGTGCCAGCAGCCAATCTAGCGGGGCCTACGAGCAGTACTTC. It translates to CASSQSSGAYEQYF.

This clonotype was seen many times. This rearrangement joins TRBV20-1 to TRBJ1-5; D is uncertain. V gave up 3 bases and J gave up 3 bases, with 12 bases separating them. The germline V gene has CDR1 DFQATT and CDR2 SNEGSKA (reference sequence). This CDR3 has 14 amino acids. Written as DNA, the CDR3 is TGCAGTGCTAGTTCCGTGTCCAACAATCAGCCCCAGCATTTT. Its translation is CSASSVSNNQPQHF.

This clonotype occurred many times. The chain uses TRBV14 and TRBJ2-7; D is uncertain. The CDR3 is 14 residues long. Germline assignment: CDR1 SGHDN and CDR2 FVKESK. Between the trimmed V and J ends, which lost 3 bases and 3 bases, there was a span of 12 bases. This chain's CDR3 is CASSHLTRNYEQYF. CDR3 nucleotides: TGTGCCAGCAGCCACCTCACAAGGAACTACGAGCAGTACTTC.

In this sample, this clonotype turned up many times. The J gene is TRBJ1-1, the V gene TRBV19, with no clear D. Per germline, CDR1 LNHDA and CDR2 SQIVND (reference sequence). Between the trimmed V and J ends, which lost 5 bases and 4 bases, there was a span of 17 bases. This CDR3 has 15 amino acids. The CDR3 sequence is CASSFGSFRVTEAFF. Written as DNA, the CDR3 is TGTGCCAGTAGTTTTGGCAGCTTTAGGGTCACTGAAGCTTTCTTT.

The count of this clonotype is one. The chain uses TRBV11-2 and TRBJ2-1, with 12 bases fitting TRBD2. V was clipped by 1 base and J by 7 bases; unmatched bases: 11. The germline gives CDR1 SGHAT, CDR2 FQNNGV. The CDR3 covers 18 residues. The CDR3 is CASSLGLAGVLYRNEQFF. CDR3 bases: TGTGCCAGCAGCTTAGGACTAGCGGGAGTTCTTTACCGAAATGAGCAGTTCTTC.

With regard to this clonotype: Germline is not matched at one junction end, which may reflect a read error. J is TRBJ2-1 and V is TRBV10-3, with 10 positions matching TRBD2. Germline CDR1 is ENHRY and CDR2 is SYGVKD. The CDR3 is made up of 14 amino acids. Written as DNA, the CDR3 is TGTGCCAGCAGTACTAGCGGGGCCTACAATGAGCAGTTCTTC. Amino acid sequence: CASSTSGAYNEQFF.